These T cell receptor beta chains were read from a single sample in a study of blood T cell repertoires in COVID-19. Method: immunoSEQ multiplex PCR; TCRdb's copy keeps in-frame clones and lacks some. The sample yields 130,000 to 150,000 clones, 75% to 85% seen once. The specimen was peripheral blood. The receptors shown here come from a woman between 45 and 60 years old in a cohort sampled during active or convalescent COVID-19. Each CDR3 is given with its conserved first and last residue. D genes are given only for firm matches. Rows give clone size only sometimes, using once, few, many, or a class for an expanded clone.

TRBJ2-2,TRBV9,TRBD2,.,TGTGCCAGCAGCGTAGGACTAGCGGGGGCCCGTGGCACCGGGGAGCTGTTTTTT,CASSVGLAGARGTGELFF
TRBJ2-5,TRBV27,.,.,TGTGCCACCGACCGGGGGACCCAGTACTTC,CATDRGTQYF
TRBJ1-3,TRBV7-8,TRBD1,.,TGTGCCAGCAGCCGAAGGGGGGACAGCTTTACTGGAAACACCATATATTTT,CASSRRGDSFTGNTIYF
TRBJ2-1,TRBV3-1/TRBV3-2,.,.,TGTGCCAGCAGCCAAGACGCGGAACAGGGCTCTGTCAACAATGAGCAGTTCTTC,CASSQDAEQGSVNNEQFF
TRBJ2-3,TRBV7-2,.,.,TGTGCCAGCAGCTTAGACTCCTATCCAGATACGCAGTATTTT,CASSLDSYPDTQYF
TRBJ1-1,TRBV2,.,.,TGTGCCAGCAACGGGGGTCCGACTGAAGCTTTCTTT,CASNGGPTEAFF
TRBJ1-1,TRBV10-3,TRBD1,.,TGTGCCATCAGTGAGACAGGGGTGAACACTGAAGCTTTCTTT,CAISETGVNTEAFF
TRBJ1-6,TRBV6-5,.,.,TGTGCCAGCAGTTACGGAGGGGTCGGTAATTCACCCCTCCACTTT,CASSYGGVGNSPLHF
TRBJ1-6,TRBV6-6,TRBD1,.,TGTGCCAGCGAAACGGGACAGGGGACTTCACCCCTCCACTTT,CASETGQGTSPLHF
TRBJ1-1,TRBV5-1,TRBD1,.,TGCGCCAGCAGCGGGACAGGGGGCACTGAAGCTTTCTTT,CASSGTGGTEAFF
TRBJ2-7,TRBV20-1,.,.,TGCAGTGCTAGTCAACAGAACTCCTACGAGCAGTACTTC,CSASQQNSYEQYF
TRBJ2-1,TRBV12-5,.,.,TGTGCTAGTGGTTTGGGGACAGACAATGAGCAGTTCTTC,CASGLGTDNEQFF
TRBJ1-2,TRBV5-4,.,.,TGTGCCAGCAGCTTACTTCTCACCTTCGGTGGCTACACCTTC,CASSLLLTFGGYTF
TRBJ2-1,TRBV20-1,TRBD2,.,TGCAGTGCTAGTGGTTCGAGCGGGGGGGCCTTCCATGAGCAGTTCTTC,CSASGSSGGAFHEQFF
TRBJ1-5,TRBV10-3,.,.,TGTGCCGCGGCTCCCCCCGATCAGCCCCAGCATTTT,CAAAPPDQPQHF
TRBJ1-1,TRBV27,.,.,TGTGCCAGCAGTTCGAACTTGAACACTGAAGCTTTCTTT,CASSSNLNTEAFF
TRBJ1-2,TRBV10-1,.,.,TGCGCCAGCAGTGAGTCGAATCCAGGGGTTGGCTACACCTTC,CASSESNPGVGYTF
TRBJ1-1,TRBV4-1,.,.,TGCGCCAGCAGCCCCTATACACGGGGGAGCGGCACTGAAGCTTTCTTT,CASSPYTRGSGTEAFF
TRBJ2-1,TRBV6-6,.,.,TGTGCCAGCAGTTACTCCCTAGCGCTTTACAATGAGCAGTTCTTC,CASSYSLALYNEQFF
TRBJ1-2,TRBV15,.,.,TGTGCCACCAGCAGAGTCCAGGGGCTAGGCTACACCTTC,CATSRVQGLGYTF
TRBJ2-7,TRBV10-2,TRBD1,.,TGCGCCAGCAGTGCCCGGACAGGGGGCTTTTTTTACGAGCAGTACTTC,CASSARTGGFFYEQYF
TRBJ2-6,TRBV19,.,.,TGTGCCAGTAGTATAGGCAGATACTCTGGGGCCAACGTCCTGACTTTC,CASSIGRYSGANVLTF
TRBJ2-3,TRBV4-2,TRBD2,.,TGTGCCAGCAGCCAAAGGGCCGGACTAGCGGGGGTCACAGATACGCAGTATTTT,CASSQRAGLAGVTDTQYF
TRBJ1-6,TRBV18,.,.,TGTGCCAGCTCTCCCCTGGGACAAGGAAATTCACCCCTCCACTTT,CASSPLGQGNSPLHF
TRBJ2-2,TRBV6-2/TRBV6-3,.,.,TGTGCCAGCAGTTACTCACAGGACACCGGGGAGCTGTTTTTT,CASSYSQDTGELFF
TRBJ2-5,TRBV19,TRBD2,few,TGTGCCACCCAGACTAGCGGGGATGCGGAGACCCAGTACTTC,CATQTSGDAETQYF
TRBJ2-7,TRBV6-5,.,once,TGTGCCAGCACCCAAGCACCTACCTACGAGCAGTACTTC,CASTQAPTYEQYF
TRBJ1-5,TRBV5-1,.,.,TGCGCCAGCAGCCTGAGGCCGGAGGAAAGACTAAATCAGCCCCAGCATTTT,CASSLRPEERLNQPQHF
TRBJ1-2,TRBV12-3/TRBV12-4,.,.,TGTGCCAGCAGCGGCGGGGGTGGCTACACCTTC,CASSGGGGYTF
TRBJ1-6,TRBV7-3,.,.,TGTGCCAGCAGCCCATCCTGGGGGCCGAATTCACCCCTCCACTTT,CASSPSWGPNSPLHF
TRBJ2-1,TRBV7-9,TRBD2,.,TGTGCCAGCTTGGAAGCGGGGGGCCACTACAATGAGCAGTTCTTC,CASLEAGGHYNEQFF
TRBJ2-1,TRBV29-1,.,few,TGCAGCGTTGGAGGATCCAATGAGCAGTTCTTC,CSVGGSNEQFF
TRBJ2-3,TRBV7-6,.,.,TGTGCCAGCAGCTTAGTTGGAGCCCCCAGCACAGATACGCAGTATTTT,CASSLVGAPSTDTQYF
TRBJ1-4,TRBV2,.,.,TGTGCCAGCAGTGGGACATTGACTAATGAAAAACTGTTTTTT,CASSGTLTNEKLFF
TRBJ2-7,TRBV6-5,TRBD2,.,TGTGCCAGCAGGCCCGGGGGGGTAGGTTCGGGCGAGCAGTACTTC,CASRPGGVGSGEQYF
TRBJ2-7,TRBV27,TRBD2,.,TGTGCCAGCAGTCGGATAGCGGGGGGTTTTTACGAGCAGTACTTC,CASSRIAGGFYEQYF
TRBJ2-7,TRBV5-4,TRBD1,.,TGTGCCAGCAGCCCGGGACAGGGTGACGAGCAGTACTTC,CASSPGQGDEQYF
TRBJ2-7,TRBV28,.,once,TGTGCCAGCAGTCCCTACTACGAGCAGTACTTC,CASSPYYEQYF
TRBJ1-1,TRBV6-5,.,many,TGTGCCAGCACCCCCGAGGGCAGGGGTTCAGAAGCTTTCTTT,CASTPEGRGSEAFF
TRBJ2-1,TRBV27,TRBD1,.,TGTGCCAGCAGCTTTGACAGGGTCAGATACAATGAGCAGTTCTTC,CASSFDRVRYNEQFF
TRBJ2-7,TRBV6-6,TRBD1,.,TGTGCCAGCAAGACGAAACAGGGGTCCTACGAGCAGTACTTC,CASKTKQGSYEQYF